These 10 T cell receptor beta chains were all obtained from the same sample, sequenced in a study of blood T cell repertoires in COVID-19. Assay: immunoSEQ multiplex PCR; the TCRdb copy retains only in-frame clones and omits some. The sample lists roughly 220,000 clones; around 85% were seen once. Sequences were obtained from PBMCs or T cells enriched from blood (not recorded which). Source of these receptors: a woman in her forties with acute COVID-19.

Here the CDR3 DNA reads TGTGCCAGCAGTTTGGGACAGGGGAACTATGGCTACACCTTC. Protein sequence: CASSLGQGNYGYTF. This sequence joins TRBV27 and TRBJ1-2; 10 nucleotides match TRBD1. The V gene's germline CDR1 is MNHEY and CDR2 SMNVEV (reference sequence). V shed 3 bases, J shed 2 bases, and the junction held 0 bases outside the gene matches. This CDR3 has 14 residues.

The chain combines TRBV6-2 or TRBV6-3 with TRBJ2-5, with TRBD2 identical over 9 bases. Trimming at V came to 0 bases and at J to 5 bases, leaving 7 bases not matched to a gene. Looked up from germline, CDR1 is MNHEY and CDR2 is SVGEGT. The CDR3 length is 16 residues. The CDR3 spells CASSYSGGRAVETQYF. The CDR3 DNA reads TGTGCCAGCAGTTACTCGGGCGGGAGGGCCGTCGAGACCCAGTACTTC.

This sequence joins TRBV18 and TRBJ2-3; D gene uncertain. This CDR3 has 15 residues. The V end was cut by 4 bases, the J end by 0 bases, with 11 bases between. Germline V CDR1 and CDR2: KGHSH, LQKENI. The chain's CDR3 is CASSLSAGSTDTQYF. The CDR3 DNA reads as TGTGCCAGCTCACTTTCGGCAGGAAGCACAGATACGCAGTATTTT.

This chain uses TRBV10-2 with TRBJ2-3, with no clear D. Germline V gives CDR1 WSHSY, CDR2 SAAADI. Trimming cost V 10 bases and J 3 bases, with 11 bases left between them. The CDR3 is made up of 12 amino acids. DNA for the CDR3: TGCGCCATCCTAACGGAGACAGATACGCAGTATTTT. Protein product: CAILTETDTQYF.

The chain is built from TRBV12-3 or TRBV12-4 and TRBJ2-3, with D perhaps TRBD1 (5 bases). V dropped 5 bases and J dropped 6 bases, with 12 bases sitting between them. This CDR3 is built from 13 residues. CDR3 sequence (DNA): TGTGCCAGCAGTCACAGGCCGGCGGATACGCAGTATTTT. It specifies CASSHRPADTQYF.

This chain joins TRBV4-1 and TRBJ2-1; 11 bases are a match to TRBD2. With V trimmed by 0 bases and J by 8 bases, 6 bases remained unmatched. The CDR3 contains 16 residues. Looked up from germline, CDR1 is MGHRA and CDR2 is YSYEKL. The CDR3 region has the DNA TGCGCCAGCAGCCAAGACTTTGATAGCGGGAGGGATGAGCAGTTCTTC. Translating gives CASSQDFDSGRDEQFF.

J is TRBJ2-1 and V is TRBV7-8; TRBD1 agrees at 10 bases. The trim removed 7 bases at V and 5 bases at J, leaving 11 bases unmatched. The V gene's germline CDR1 is SGHVS and CDR2 FQNEAQ. The CDR3 covers 16 residues. This chain's CDR3 is CASNLRSGTGDNEQFF. DNA for the CDR3: TGTGCCAGCAACCTAAGATCCGGGACAGGGGACAATGAGCAGTTCTTC.

This chain links TRBV5-4 with TRBJ2-1, with 11 bases that match TRBD2. This CDR3 has 17 amino acids. Looked up from germline, CDR1 is SGHNT and CDR2 is YYREEE (reference sequence). Trimming took 0 bases from V and 6 from J; bases not matched to a gene: 8. The CDR3 nucleotides read TGTGCCAGCAGCTTGGCCAAACTAGCGGGAGTTCTCAATGAGCAGTTCTTC. It codes for CASSLAKLAGVLNEQFF.

The chain links TRBV7-8 to TRBJ2-7, with a weak D call TRBD2 (6 bases). The germline CDR1 and CDR2 sequences are SGHVS and FQNEAQ. The CDR3 consists of 17 residues. The ends were cut back, 0 bases at V and 6 bases at J, with 21 bases in the middle. The CDR3 region has the DNA TGTGCCAGCAGCTTAGCGCGGCCGGGACTGGCTTGGTTCGAGCAGTACTTC. Amino acid sequence: CASSLARPGLAWFEQYF.

The chain carries TRBV5-4 and TRBJ1-2; D is undetermined. The CDR3 has 14 residues. The V and J ends lost 1 base and 2 bases respectively, with 9 bases between them. Germline lookup yields CDR1 SGHNT and CDR2 YYREEE (reference sequence). CDR3 amino acids: CASSLIGENYGYTF. Written as DNA, the CDR3 is TGTGCCAGCAGCTTGATCGGGGAAAACTATGGCTACACCTTC.